One sample yielded the 18 T cell receptor beta chains listed below, sequenced in a study of PD-1 blockade in classical Hodgkin lymphoma. Brentuximab vedotin exposure varied among the patients, all of whom had relapsed after autologous stem cell transplantation. Some clones are missing from TCRdb's copy, which holds only in-frame ones; the method was immunoSEQ multiplex PCR. The sample lists 80,000 to 100,000 clones; 80% to 90% were seen once. The sequencing used peripheral blood mononuclear cells (PBMCs), collected before the second cycle of nivolumab. These receptors originate from a human donor with classical Hodgkin lymphoma.

This clone qualifies as medium-sized. V usage is TRBV7-2 and J usage is TRBJ2-7, with D perhaps assigned TRBD1 or TRBD2 (6 bases each). V shed 5 bases and J shed 6 bases, with 14 bases lying between them. The CDR3 spans 13 residues. Germline lookup yields CDR1 SGHTA and CDR2 FQGNSA. The CDR3 region has the DNA TGTGCCAGCAGCCCAGATACGGGGGCCGAGCAGTACTTC. Its protein product is CASSPDTGAEQYF.

The chain uses TRBV4-1 and TRBJ2-7, with 8 bases identical to TRBD2. There are 15 residues in the CDR3. Germline-derived CDR1 and CDR2 are MGHRA and YSYEKL. The junction had 5 bases not matched to a gene; V was cut back by 1 base and J by 3 bases. The DNA of the CDR3 is TGCGCCAGCAGCCAAGCTCCTAGCGGGCACTACGAGCAGTACTTC. As protein: CASSQAPSGHYEQYF.

This sequence joins TRBV5-1 and TRBJ2-5, with 15 bases identical to TRBD2. Germline loops: CDR1 SGHRS, CDR2 YFSETQ. This CDR3 comprises 17 residues. With V trimmed by 0 bases and J by 5 bases, 5 bases remained unmatched. The CDR3 reads CASSLGTSGRASETQYF. The CDR3 DNA reads as TGCGCCAGCAGCTTGGGGACTAGCGGGAGGGCGTCCGAGACCCAGTACTTC.

This clone was observed a handful of times. The chain couples TRBV6-5 to TRBJ2-1; D gene uncertain. The CDR3 is 16 amino acids. The germline CDR1 and CDR2 sequences are MNHEY and SVGAGI. Trimming took off 0 bases at V and 0 bases at J, with 9 bases between the two ends. CDR3 DNA sequence: TGTGCCAGCAGTTACTCACGCGAGTCCTCCTACAATGAGCAGTTCTTC. It encodes CASSYSRESSYNEQFF.

V is TRBV7-2 and J is TRBJ2-7; D call uncertain. Trimming cost V 2 bases and J 2 bases, with 7 bases left between them. This CDR3 comprises 13 residues. The germline gives CDR1 SGHTA, CDR2 FQGNSA. For the CDR3, the DNA is TGTGCCAGCAGCTTAAAAGGGACCTACGAGCAGTACTTC. Its protein product is CASSLKGTYEQYF.

V gene TRBV19 combines with J gene TRBJ1-5, with 12 bases lining up with TRBD1. The CDR3 covers 16 residues. V gave up 3 bases and J gave up 7 bases; unmatched junction bases: 7. CDR1 and CDR2 (germline): LNHDA, SQIVND (reference sequence). The CDR3 sequence: CASSITGQGARQPQHF. The CDR3 coding sequence is TGTGCCAGTAGTATCACGGGACAGGGGGCGCGACAGCCCCAGCATTTT.

The V call is TRBV7-8, the J call TRBJ2-1; D is possibly TRBD2 (6 bases). CDR1 and CDR2 from the germline V gene are SGHVS and FQNEAQ. There are 15 residues in the CDR3. V was pared by 0 bases and J by 5 bases, with 11 bases between. The CDR3 loop is CASSLAGRWDNEQFF. CDR3 bases: TGTGCCAGCAGCTTAGCGGGGAGGTGGGACAATGAGCAGTTCTTC.

This chain connects TRBV12-5 to TRBJ1-2; possible D gene TRBD1, 6 bases. The CDR3 runs to 13 residues. V lost 3 bases and J 7 bases, leaving 12 bases between the germline ends. The V gene's germline CDR1 is LGHNT and CDR2 FRNRAP. CDR3 amino acids: CASGLAGGAGYTF. The CDR3 DNA follows: TGTGCTAGTGGTTTAGCCGGGGGCGCTGGCTACACCTTC.

This clone was found a few times. The gene calls are TRBV5-1 and TRBJ1-2, with D perhaps TRBD1 (5 bases). CDR1 and CDR2 (germline): SGHRS, YFSETQ. The CDR3 spans 14 residues. Trimming took 2 bases from V and 8 from J, leaving 16 bases between them. CDR3 DNA: TGCGCCAGCAGCTTAACGGAGGCAGGGCGCGGCTACACCTTC. Encoded protein: CASSLTEAGRGYTF.

The chain joins TRBV2 to TRBJ2-7, with D unclear. The germline CDR1 and CDR2 sequences are SNHLY and FYNNEI. The CDR3 loop spans 13 amino acids. Trimming stripped 3 bases from V and 5 bases from J, with 11 bases between. CDR3: CASSDPPGDEQYF. The CDR3 region has the DNA TGTGCCAGCAGTGACCCCCCTGGGGACGAGCAGTACTTC.

The gene calls are TRBV2 and TRBJ2-2; possibly TRBD2 for D (5 bases). Trimming took off 6 bases at V and 8 bases at J, with 19 bases between the two ends. CDR3 size: 15 residues. CDR1 and CDR2 (germline): SNHLY, FYNNEI. The CDR3 region is CASREDLRLGGELFF. For the CDR3, the DNA is TGTGCCAGCAGGGAGGACCTCCGGTTGGGTGGGGAGCTGTTTTTT.

V and J are TRBV10-3 and TRBJ2-7; D might be TRBD2 (6 bases). Germline V gene sequence: CDR1 ENHRY, CDR2 SYGVKD. Trimming left V 0 bases short and J 6 bases short, with 12 bases between. This CDR3 spans 14 amino acids. CDR3 residues: CAISESGGGGEQYF. In nucleotides, the CDR3 is TGTGCCATCAGTGAGTCAGGTGGGGGAGGCGAGCAGTACTTC.

The chain uses TRBV7-3 and TRBJ2-3, with 7 bases identical to TRBD1. Trimming removed 4 bases from V and 3 bases from J; junction bases left unmatched: 4. This CDR3 is 14 amino acids long. Germline assignment: CDR1 SGHTA and CDR2 FQGTGA. The CDR3 sequence is CASSSQGLTDTQYF. The CDR3 bases are TGTGCCAGCAGCTCACAGGGGTTGACAGATACGCAGTATTTT.

The CDR3 protein is CASSFRNREKGNTIYF. CDR3 DNA: TGTGCCAGCAGCTTCCGGAACAGGGAGAAAGGAAACACCATATATTTT. V is TRBV13 and J is TRBJ1-3; TRBD1 is a possible D gene (6 bases). The CDR3 loop spans 16 amino acids. The germline V gene encodes CDR1 PRHDT and CDR2 FYEKMQ (reference sequence). V shed 3 bases and J shed 4 bases, with 16 bases lying between them.

The CDR3 bases are TGTGCCAGCAGCGCCCGGGGTGACAGGGGGGTTGGCTACACCTTC. This codes for CASSARGDRGVGYTF. J is TRBJ1-2 and V is TRBV6-5; 9 nucleotides match TRBD1. J gave up 7 bases and V 6 bases, and 12 bases lay outside the gene matches. Per the germline V gene, CDR1 is MNHEY and CDR2 is SVGAGI. The CDR3 has 15 residues.

This rearrangement joins TRBV29-1 to TRBJ2-5; D remains unclear. Per the germline V gene, CDR1 is SQVTM and CDR2 is ANQGSEA. Trimming removed 7 bases at V and 2 bases at J, with 14 bases between. CDR3 size: 13 residues. The chain's CDR3 is CSGSRARQETQYF. The CDR3 DNA follows: TGCAGCGGGTCCCGGGCCCGGCAAGAGACCCAGTACTTC.

The rearrangement uses TRBV6-6 and TRBJ2-2; the D is unclear. Germline V lookup: CDR1 MNHNY, CDR2 SVGAGI (reference sequence). V was trimmed by 0 bases and J by 7 bases, leaving 6 bases between them. The CDR3 is made up of 13 amino acids. The CDR3 DNA reads TGTGCCAGCAGTTACTCCCCGGACGGGGAGCTGTTTTTT. This codes for CASSYSPDGELFF.

J is TRBJ2-3 and V is TRBV6-1, with TRBD2 identical over 13 bases. Germline CDR1 is MNHNS and CDR2 is SASEGT. The CDR3 runs 14 residues. The ends lost 6 bases at V and 5 bases at J; junction bases unmatched: 2. The CDR3 DNA reads TGTGCCAGCAGACTAGCGGGAGGGGTAGATACGCAGTATTTT. Its protein is CASRLAGGVDTQYF.